Below are 27 T cell receptor beta chains sequenced from a single sample in a study of T cell responses to AZD1222 COVID-19 vaccine. Profiling relied on immunoSEQ multiplex PCR, and the TCRdb table lists in-frame clones only, not all of them. The table lists under 150,000 clones, about 93% of them singletons, with roughly 5.4% in the top ten. The material was peripheral blood, obtained on day 0 of AZD1222 vaccination. Source of these receptors: an adult in good health.

The chain recombines TRBV7-9 with TRBJ2-7; 10 bases agree with TRBD2. Trimming removed 2 bases from V and 0 bases from J; junction bases left unmatched: 10. Germline CDR1 reads SEHNR; CDR2 reads FQNEAQ (reference sequence). The CDR3 is 18 residues long. The CDR3 sequence is CASSLPASGGDSSYEQYF. Here the CDR3 DNA reads TGTGCCAGCAGCTTACCTGCTAGCGGGGGCGATAGCTCCTACGAGCAGTACTTC.

This chain joins TRBV7-2 and TRBJ2-3, with D uncertain. The CDR3 spans 14 residues. Trimming cost V 5 bases and J 0 bases, with 9 bases left between them. Germline CDR1 reads SGHTA; CDR2 reads FQGNSA. The CDR3 region has the DNA TGTGCCAGCAGCAGTTATCAGAGCACAGATACGCAGTATTTT. Residues: CASSSYQSTDTQYF.

The CDR3 nucleotides read TGCGCCAGCAGCCCAATAGCGGGAGAATTTTACGAGCAGTACTTC. Protein: CASSPIAGEFYEQYF. This rearrangement joins TRBV4-3 to TRBJ2-7, with TRBD2 matching over 9 bases. The junction had 8 bases not matched to a gene; V was cut back by 4 bases and J by 4 bases. The CDR3 contains 15 residues. Germline V gene sequence: CDR1 LGHNA, CDR2 YSLEER.

This chain joins TRBV4-3 and TRBJ2-3; no definite D call. CDR3 length: 12 amino acids. The germline V and J ends were trimmed by 1 base and 6 bases, with 5 bases remaining between them. Germline CDR1 LGHNA, CDR2 YSLEER. CDR3 protein: CASSQGLDTQYF. The CDR3 DNA reads TGCGCCAGCAGCCAAGGTCTCGATACGCAGTATTTT.

The rearrangement uses TRBV28 and TRBJ1-1; 8 nucleotides agree with TRBD1. Germline-derived CDR1 and CDR2 are MDHEN and SYDVKM. CDR3 length: 17 amino acids. With V trimmed by 7 bases and J by 10 bases, 23 bases remained unmatched. The CDR3 DNA follows: TGTGCCAGCACCCCCTTCGGGACAGGCCAAGTAGTGGTTGGAGCTTTCTTT. Translation gives CASTPFGTGQVVVGAFF.

This CDR3 reads CASSDRGRSYEQYF. The CDR3 nucleotides read TGCGCCAGCAGTGATAGGGGAAGATCCTACGAGCAGTACTTC. This chain uses TRBV10-1 with TRBJ2-7; tentatively, D is TRBD1 (5 bases). CDR1 is WNHNN and CDR2 is SYGVQD in the germline V gene (reference sequence). The CDR3 extends over 14 amino acids. V was shortened by 3 bases and J by 1 base, with 10 bases between the two germline ends.

This clone has a single count. This sequence joins TRBV16 and TRBJ1-1; no definite D call. This CDR3 is 15 amino acids long. Trimming cost V 2 bases and J 1 base, with 11 bases left between them. Germline V gene sequence: CDR1 KGHSY, CDR2 FQNENV. CDR3 in DNA: TGTGCCAGCAGCCAAAGGACTCGGGGGAACACTGAAGCTTTCTTT. Translated: CASSQRTRGNTEAFF.

The chain uses TRBV6-1 and TRBJ2-6; a weak D match, TRBD1 (5 bases). The ends were cut back, 3 bases at V and 6 bases at J, with 15 bases in the middle. This CDR3 has 16 amino acids. Germline assignment: CDR1 MNHNS and CDR2 SASEGT. The CDR3 coding sequence is TGTGCCAGCAGTGAGGGGCGGCTCTTAACGGCCAACGTCCTGACTTTC. Translated, it gives CASSEGRLLTANVLTF.

The chain has TRBV13 and TRBJ1-3; D is possibly TRBD1 (6 bases). V was cut by 2 bases and J by 5 bases, with 16 bases left in between. Germline V gives CDR1 PRHDT, CDR2 FYEKMQ (reference sequence). The length of the CDR3 is 16 residues. The DNA for the CDR3 is TGTGCCAGCAGCTTATTAGGGGACACGGAAAGAAACACCATATATTTT. Translating gives CASSLLGDTERNTIYF.

This chain joins TRBV10-3 and TRBJ2-3; tentatively, D is TRBD2 (6 bases). Deletions cut 0 bases from V and 9 bases from J, with 10 bases between. Germline values: CDR1 ENHRY, CDR2 SYGVKD. This CDR3 is 13 amino acids long. The CDR3 DNA sequence: TGTGCCATCAGTGAGTCTCAGCGGGTCACGCAGTATTTT. The encoded protein is CAISESQRVTQYF.

This clone was recorded only once. The CDR3 nucleotides are TGTGCCAGTAGTAAACAGGGGGCCTCCTACGAGCAGTACTTC. This gives the protein CASSKQGASYEQYF. The genes are TRBV19 and TRBJ2-7, with 9 bases lining up with TRBD1. V lost 4 bases, J lost 0 bases, and 1 base stayed unmatched. The CDR3 contains 14 residues. Germline V CDR1 and CDR2: LNHDA, SQIVND (reference sequence).

This clone has just one count. The chain uses TRBV5-1 and TRBJ1-6; D is perhaps TRBD1 (5 bases). CDR1 is SGHRS and CDR2 is YFSETQ in the germline V gene. There are 15 residues in the CDR3. The germline V and J ends were trimmed by 4 bases and 7 bases, with 15 bases remaining between them. For the CDR3, the DNA is TGCGCCAGCAGCACCACCGGGACGGGGAATTCACCCCTCCACTTT. Its translation: CASSTTGTGNSPLHF.

The chain employs TRBV12-3 or TRBV12-4 and TRBJ1-1; tentative D call: TRBD1 (6 bases). CDR3 length: 13 amino acids. V was clipped by 4 bases and J by 8 bases, with 14 bases between them. The CDR3: CASSSGGVREAFF. The DNA of the CDR3 is TGTGCCAGCAGTTCTGGGGGCGTTAGGGAAGCTTTCTTT.

V is TRBV27 and J is TRBJ2-1; a possible D gene is TRBD2 (5 bases). The CDR3 is made up of 13 amino acids. Germline V gives CDR1 MNHEY, CDR2 SMNVEV (reference sequence). Deletions cut 5 bases from V and 4 bases from J, with 9 bases between. The DNA of the CDR3 is TGTGCCAGCAGTCGCGGACTTTACAATGAGCAGTTCTTC. Translation gives CASSRGLYNEQFF.

The V and J genes are TRBV9 and TRBJ1-3; D unclear. Between the trimmed V and J ends, which lost 0 bases and 6 bases, there was a span of 13 bases. The germline V gene encodes CDR1 SGDLS and CDR2 YYNGEE. This CDR3 comprises 15 residues. The CDR3 DNA is TGTGCCAGCAGCGTAGGAGGTAACCTGGAAAACACCATATATTTT. Translated: CASSVGGNLENTIYF.

The rearrangement links TRBV18 to TRBJ2-7, with D unclear. Germline values: CDR1 KGHSH, CDR2 LQKENI. The V end was cut by 3 bases, the J end by 9 bases, with 12 bases between. This CDR3 contains 12 residues. CDR3 nucleotide sequence: TGTGCCAGCTCACCGCAGGACGAATCGCAGTACTTC. It specifies CASSPQDESQYF.

The gene calls are TRBV19 and TRBJ1-1, with no clear D. The germline CDR1 and CDR2 sequences are LNHDA and SQIVND (reference sequence). Trimming cost V 3 bases and J 1 base, with 9 bases left between them. CDR3 length equals 14 residues. The CDR3 loop is CASSIPPGNTEAFF. CDR3 sequence (DNA): TGTGCCAGTAGTATCCCCCCAGGGAACACTGAAGCTTTCTTT.

The rearrangement joins TRBV7-2 to TRBJ2-7; D may correspond to TRBD1 or TRBD2 (5 bases each). The germline V and J ends were trimmed by 4 bases and 7 bases, with 14 bases remaining between them. Looked up from germline, CDR1 is SGHTA and CDR2 is FQGNSA. CDR3 length equals 13 residues. CDR3 coding DNA: TGTGCCAGCAGCTCAGAGGGGCCCGGGGAGCAGTACTTC. Translated, it gives CASSSEGPGEQYF.

V is TRBV7-8 and J is TRBJ2-2; D uncertain. The V end lost 1 base, the J end lost 5 bases, and 8 bases lay between the germline ends. Germline lookup yields CDR1 SGHVS and CDR2 FQNEAQ. CDR3 size: 14 residues. The CDR3 spells CASSLDLKTGELFF. The CDR3 DNA reads as TGTGCCAGCAGCTTAGATCTAAAGACCGGGGAGCTGTTTTTT.

The CDR3 loop reads CASSQGQGVAFF. The CDR3 coding sequence is TGTGCCAGTAGTCAGGGACAGGGGGTAGCTTTCTTT. The V call is TRBV19, the J call TRBJ1-1, with 11 nucleotides matching TRBD1. The CDR3 is made up of 12 amino acids. V lost 5 bases and J lost 10; bases outside the gene matches: 3. Germline V gene lookup returns CDR1 LNHDA and CDR2 SQIVND (reference sequence).

The sample holds one count of this clone. The chain links TRBV3-1 (or the pseudogene TRBV3-2) to TRBJ1-2; the D gene is possibly TRBD1 (5 bases). Germline lookup yields CDR1 LGHDT and CDR2 YNNKEL (reference sequence). The CDR3 totals 13 residues. The V gene lost 2 bases and the J gene lost 6 bases, with 10 bases spanning the gap. CDR3 nucleotides: TGTGCCAGCAGCCAAACGGGCAGGGATGGCTACACCTTC. Translated: CASSQTGRDGYTF.

V gene TRBV27 combines with J gene TRBJ2-7; D possibly corresponds to TRBD1 (6 bases). CDR1 and CDR2 (germline): MNHEY, SMNVEV (reference sequence). Trimming cost V 3 bases and J 3 bases, with 18 bases left between them. This CDR3 has 16 amino acids. In DNA, the CDR3 is TGTGCCAGCAGTTTCCTTGGGACATTCGGGGTCTACGAGCAGTACTTC. Its protein is CASSFLGTFGVYEQYF.

The genes are TRBV30 and TRBJ2-5; 11 nucleotides align to TRBD2. This CDR3 spans 14 amino acids. Germline values: CDR1 GTSNPN, CDR2 SVGIG (reference sequence). Trimming at V came to 1 base and at J to 2 bases, leaving 0 bases not matched to a gene. The CDR3 spells CAWSGTSGQETQYF. The CDR3 region has the DNA TGTGCCTGGAGTGGGACTAGCGGGCAAGAGACCCAGTACTTC.

The count of this clone is one. J is TRBJ2-6 and V is TRBV4-1; D might be TRBD1 or TRBD2, each matching 5 bases. The CDR3 consists of 19 residues. In germline, CDR1 is MGHRA, CDR2 YSYEKL. The germline V and J ends were trimmed by 0 bases and 4 bases, with 19 bases remaining between them. The CDR3 here is CASSQDNKGPGPGANVLTF. DNA for the CDR3: TGCGCCAGCAGCCAAGATAACAAGGGACCCGGGCCAGGGGCCAACGTCCTGACTTTC.

In regard to this clone: The conserved closing phenylalanine or tryptophan is absent in this CDR3, likely reflecting a read error. The limits of the CDR3 on the DNA are not certain, so only TCRdb's listed CDR3 is given. V gene TRBV5-4 combines with J gene TRBJ2-3; TRBD1, as called in the table, went unchecked against the DNA. The length of the CDR3 is 11 amino acids, counting both ends. Germline loops: CDR1 SGHNT, CDR2 YYREEE (reference sequence). CDR3 amino acids: CASRKPGQSPG.

V gene TRBV9 combines with J gene TRBJ2-2; weak D call: TRBD1 (6 bases). The CDR3 contains 14 residues. Between the trimmed V and J ends, which lost 6 bases and 5 bases, there was a span of 14 bases. Germline values: CDR1 SGDLS, CDR2 YYNGEE. This chain's CDR3 is CASTRTVKTGELFF. CDR3 bases: TGTGCCAGCACCAGGACAGTGAAGACCGGGGAGCTGTTTTTT.

The V call is TRBV6-2 or TRBV6-3, the J call TRBJ1-5; 9 bases match TRBD1. This CDR3 contains 16 residues. The V segment lost 2 bases and the J segment 4 bases; nucleotides outside the gene matches: 6. CDR1 and CDR2 (germline): MNHEY, SVGEGT. For the CDR3, the DNA is TGTGCCAGCAGTTACCAGAGAGGGACAGGGAATCAGCCCCAGCATTTT. It specifies CASSYQRGTGNQPQHF.